The 8 T cell receptor beta chains below come from one sample, sequenced in a study of CD8+CD57+ T cells in acquired aplastic anemia. It was genomic DNA that served as the template for profiling TCR beta VDJ and CDR3. Each CDR3 protein is one row after TCRdb ran MiXCR on the reads. Here the sample spans over 40,000 distinct CDR3 sequences, approximately 78% being singletons. The sample consisted of sorted CD4+, CD8+, or CD8+CD57+ T cells (not recorded which) from PBMCs. The receptor source for this set is a human donor in good health, serving as a control.

This clonotype was counted a few times. The V and J genes are TRBV18 and TRBJ2-7; the D gene could be TRBD1 or TRBD2 (5 bases each). V lost 6 bases and J 6 bases, leaving 21 bases between the germline ends. CDR1 and CDR2 (germline): KGHSH, LQKENI. This CDR3 contains 15 residues. The CDR3 spells CASSLQPGRGPEQYF. As DNA, the CDR3 is TGTGCCAGCTCGCTACAACCGGGACGAGGTCCCGAGCAGTACTTC.

This chain connects TRBV2 to TRBJ1-1, with unresolved D. The V end was cut by 4 bases, the J end by 0 bases, with 9 bases between. Germline CDR1 and CDR2: SNHLY and FYNNEI. The CDR3 length is 14 residues. The CDR3 DNA reads TGTGCCAGCAGTGGTTGGACGGTGAACACTGAAGCTTTCTTT. It encodes CASSGWTVNTEAFF.

The genes are TRBV25-1 and TRBJ2-3; D unresolved. Germline loops: CDR1 MGHDK, CDR2 SYGVNS. Trimming shortened V by 8 bases and J by 2 bases, and 20 bases separated the two germline ends. CDR3 length: 16 amino acids. The CDR3 coding sequence is TGTGCCAGCGGAAGATCGACTTGGACGAACACAGATACGCAGTATTTT. Translating it yields CASGRSTWTNTDTQYF. Complete variable domain (other parts from reference TRBV25-1 and TRBJ2-3): EADIYQTPRYLVIGTGKKITLECSQTMGHDKMYWYQQDPGMELHLIHYSYGVNSTEKGDLSSESTVSRIRTEHFPLTLESARPSHTSQYLCASGRSTWTNTDTQYFGPGTRLTVL.

This rearrangement joins TRBV10-3 to TRBJ2-1; D may be TRBD1 (5 bases). CDR1 is ENHRY, CDR2 SYGVKD, per germline. The length of the CDR3 is 15 residues. The V end lost 3 bases, the J end lost 2 bases, and 11 bases lay between the germline ends. CDR3 sequence (DNA): TGTGCCATCAGTGATGGCAGGGCGACCTACAATGAGCAGTTCTTC. Its protein is CAISDGRATYNEQFF.

In this sample, this clonotype turned up a few times. The chain joins TRBV29-1 to TRBJ2-1; D not resolved. Germline CDR1 is SQVTM and CDR2 is ANQGSEA. V was shortened by 6 bases and J by 8 bases, with 14 bases between the two germline ends. This CDR3 contains 12 residues. In DNA, the CDR3 is TGCAGCGTGAACGTTGGAACGTATGAGCAGTTCTTC. Translating it yields CSVNVGTYEQFF.

The CDR3: CASSQTGGETQYF. In DNA, the CDR3 is TGTGCCAGCAGCCAAACAGGGGGGGAGACCCAGTACTTC. V gene TRBV25-1 combines with J gene TRBJ2-5; 8 bases fit TRBD1. Trimming cost V 6 bases and J 5 bases; bases outside gene matches: 5. Per germline, CDR1 MGHDK and CDR2 SYGVNS. CDR3 size: 13 residues. Complete variable domain (other parts from reference TRBV25-1 and TRBJ2-5): EADIYQTPRYLVIGTGKKITLECSQTMGHDKMYWYQQDPGMELHLIHYSYGVNSTEKGDLSSESTVSRIRTEHFPLTLESARPSHTSQYLCASSQTGGETQYFGPGTRLLVL.

V and J are TRBV29-1 and TRBJ1-2; D call uncertain. Looked up from germline, CDR1 is SQVTM and CDR2 is ANQGSEA. This CDR3 comprises 15 residues. Trimming left V 4 bases short and J 0 bases short, with 15 bases between. DNA for the CDR3: TGCAGCGTTGGTTTTGACGTCAGCACTAACTATGGCTACACCTTC. As protein: CSVGFDVSTNYGYTF. Complete variable domain (other parts from reference TRBV29-1 and TRBJ1-2): SAVISQKPSRDICQRGTSLTIQCQVDSQVTMMFWYRQQPGQSLTLIATANQGSEATYESGFVIDKFPISRPNLTFSTLTVSNMSPEDSSIYLCSVGFDVSTNYGYTFGSGTRLTVV.

The chain is built from TRBV2 and TRBJ1-5; D is uncertain. Germline V lookup: CDR1 SNHLY, CDR2 FYNNEI. The V end lost 7 bases, the J end lost 11 bases, and 15 bases lay between the germline ends. CDR3 length equals 12 residues. For the CDR3, the DNA is TGTGCCAGCAACATAGGGCCTTCGTCCCAGCATTTT. It translates to CASNIGPSSQHF.